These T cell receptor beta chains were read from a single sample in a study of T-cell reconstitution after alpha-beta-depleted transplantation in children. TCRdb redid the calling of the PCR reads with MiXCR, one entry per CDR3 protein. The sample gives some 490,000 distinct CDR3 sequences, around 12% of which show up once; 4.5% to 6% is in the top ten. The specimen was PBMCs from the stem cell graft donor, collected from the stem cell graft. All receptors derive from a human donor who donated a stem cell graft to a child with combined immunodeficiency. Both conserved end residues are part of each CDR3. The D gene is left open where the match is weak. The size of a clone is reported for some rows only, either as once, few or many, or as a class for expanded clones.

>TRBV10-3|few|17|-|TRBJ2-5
TGTGCCATCATAATTCGCGTCCCGGACAGTTGGCAAGAGACCCAGTACTTC
CAIIIRVPDSWQETQYF
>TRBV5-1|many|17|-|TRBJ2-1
TGCGCCAGCAGCTACCGGACAGTCAGGAGCTCCTACAATGAGCAGTTCTTC
CASSYRTVRSSYNEQFF
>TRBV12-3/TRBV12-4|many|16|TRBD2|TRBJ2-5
TGTGCCAGCAGTTTACGTGGCGGGGGGCCGGGAGAGACCCAGTACTTC
CASSLRGGGPGETQYF
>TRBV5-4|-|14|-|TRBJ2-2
TGTGCCAGCAGCTTTGGGGGATGGACCGGGGAGCTGTTTTTT
CASSFGGWTGELFF
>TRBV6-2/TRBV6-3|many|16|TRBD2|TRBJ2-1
TGTGCCAGCAGTACCCGGACTAGCGGGGTTTTAGATGAGCAGTTCTTC
CASSTRTSGVLDEQFF
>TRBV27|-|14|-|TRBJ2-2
TGTGCCAGCAGTTTGAACCCCTACACCGGGGAGCTGTTTTTT
CASSLNPYTGELFF
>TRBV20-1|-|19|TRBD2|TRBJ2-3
TGCAGTGCTAGTACCCTAGCGGGAGTGGGATTAACTAGCACAGATACGCAGTATTTT
CSASTLAGVGLTSTDTQYF
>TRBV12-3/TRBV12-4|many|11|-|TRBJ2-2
TGTGCCAGCAGTTTCCCCGGGGAGCTGTTTTTT
CASSFPGELFF
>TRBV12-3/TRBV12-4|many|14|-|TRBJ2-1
TGTGCCAGCAGTTTACACAGATTATACAATGAGCAGTTCTTC
CASSLHRLYNEQFF
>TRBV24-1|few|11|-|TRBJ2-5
TGTGCCACCAGTAGCGCAGAGACCCAGTACTTC
CATSSAETQYF
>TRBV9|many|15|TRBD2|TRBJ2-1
TGTGCCAGCGCAACTAGCGGGGGCCTGAACAATGAGCAGTTCTTC
CASATSGGLNNEQFF
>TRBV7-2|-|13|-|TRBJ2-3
TGTGCCAGCAGCTTCGGACCCTCTGATACGCAGTATTTT
CASSFGPSDTQYF
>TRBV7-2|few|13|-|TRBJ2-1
TGTGCCAGCAGCTTAGGAGGGATCAATGAGCAGTTCTTC
CASSLGGINEQFF
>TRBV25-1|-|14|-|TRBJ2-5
TGTGCCAGCAGGGACGCCCAAAGTGTAGAGACCCAGTACTTC
CASRDAQSVETQYF
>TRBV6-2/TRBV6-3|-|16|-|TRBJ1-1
TGTGCCAGCAGTTACTCTACTCAAACCTGGAACACTGAAGCTTTCTTT
CASSYSTQTWNTEAFF
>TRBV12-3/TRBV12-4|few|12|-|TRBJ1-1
TGTGCCAGCAGGGTCAGTGGAGCCGAAGCTTTCTTT
CASRVSGAEAFF
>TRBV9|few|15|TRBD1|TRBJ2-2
TGTGCCAGCAGCTCAAGACAGGGAAACACCGGGGAGCTGTTTTTT
CASSSRQGNTGELFF
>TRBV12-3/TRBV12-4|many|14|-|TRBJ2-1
TGTGCCAGCAGTTCCCGCGGGGCAGGTAATGAGCAGTTCTTC
CASSSRGAGNEQFF
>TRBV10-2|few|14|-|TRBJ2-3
TGCGCCAGCAAGGGAGGCAGCTACACAGATACGCAGTATTTT
CASKGGSYTDTQYF
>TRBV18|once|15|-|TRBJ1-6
TGTGCCAGCTCACCTTCGGGGACGCTGAATTCACCCCTCCACTTT
CASSPSGTLNSPLHF
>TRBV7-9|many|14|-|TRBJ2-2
TGTGCCAGCAGCTCACCTCCTTTGAGCGGGGAGCTGTTTTTT
CASSSPPLSGELFF
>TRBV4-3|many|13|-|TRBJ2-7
TGCGCCAGCAGCCAAGATACCCTATACGAGCAGTACTTC
CASSQDTLYEQYF
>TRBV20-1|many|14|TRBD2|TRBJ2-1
TGCAGTGCTAGAGAGAGGGACTACAACAATGAGCAGTTCTTC
CSARERDYNNEQFF
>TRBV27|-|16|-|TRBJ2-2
TGTGCCAGCAGTTCCGGTCTCGGGCGTTTGACCGGGGAGCTGTTTTTT
CASSSGLGRLTGELFF
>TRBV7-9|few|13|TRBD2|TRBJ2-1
TGTGCCAGCAGCCCTGGACTAGAGGATGAGCAGTTCTTC
CASSPGLEDEQFF
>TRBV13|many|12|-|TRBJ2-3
TGTGCCAGCAGCTCCGGCCCAGATACGCAGTATTTT
CASSSGPDTQYF
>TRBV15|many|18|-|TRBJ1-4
TGTGCCACCAGCAGCGGCCGGGCCCAGGGTACCACTAATGAAAAACTGTTTTTT
CATSSGRAQGTTNEKLFF
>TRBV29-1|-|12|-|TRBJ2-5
TGCAGCGTCGGCGGAGACCAAGAGACCCAGTACTTC
CSVGGDQETQYF
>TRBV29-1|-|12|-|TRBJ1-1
TGCAGCGTTGATCCACAGGGTGGTGGAGCTTTCTTT
CSVDPQGGGAFF
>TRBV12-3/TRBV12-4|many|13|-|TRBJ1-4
TGTGCCAGCGGCGGGACTCTCGATGAAAAACTGTTTTTT
CASGGTLDEKLFF
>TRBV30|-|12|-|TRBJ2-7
TGTGCCCTCAGGGGGGTTGCCTACGAGCAGTACTTC
CALRGVAYEQYF
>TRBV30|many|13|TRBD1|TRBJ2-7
TGTGCCTGGAGCGAACAGGGACAGGGGGCTCAGTACTTC
CAWSEQGQGAQYF
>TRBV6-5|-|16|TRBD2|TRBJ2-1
TGTGCCAGCAGTTACTCGGGCCTAGCGGTCCTCAATGAGCAGTTCTTC
CASSYSGLAVLNEQFF
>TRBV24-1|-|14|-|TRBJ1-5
TGTGCCACCAGTGAGGACGGAAGCAATCAGCCCCAGCATTTT
CATSEDGSNQPQHF
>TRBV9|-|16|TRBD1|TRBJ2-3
TGTGCCAGCAGCGTAGACGCGGACAGGGTTTGGGATACGCAGTATTTT
CASSVDADRVWDTQYF
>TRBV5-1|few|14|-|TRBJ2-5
TGCGCCAGCAGCTTGGAGGGTACCCAAGAGACCCAGTACTTC
CASSLEGTQETQYF
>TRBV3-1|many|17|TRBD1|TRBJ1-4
TGTGCCAGCAGCCAGGCCTATCGACAGGGCCCTAATGAAAAACTGTTTTTT
CASSQAYRQGPNEKLFF
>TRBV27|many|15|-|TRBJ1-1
TGTGCCAGCAGTTTAGCAGCAGGAATGAACACTGAAGCTTTCTTT
CASSLAAGMNTEAFF
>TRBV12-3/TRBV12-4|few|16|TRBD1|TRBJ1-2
TGTGCCAGCAGTTTATCCCCCAACAGGGGTACAAATGGCTACACCTTC
CASSLSPNRGTNGYTF
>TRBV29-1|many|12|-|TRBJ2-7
TGCAGCGTTGGGCAGGAACGCTACGAGCAGTACTTC
CSVGQERYEQYF
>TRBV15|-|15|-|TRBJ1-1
TGTGCCACCAGCAGAGATGGGGGCCTGAACACTGAAGCTTTCTTT
CATSRDGGLNTEAFF
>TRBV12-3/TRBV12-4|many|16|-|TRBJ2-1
TGTGCCAGCAGTTTAGGGCGGACCTCGTGGTACAATGAGCAGTTCTTC
CASSLGRTSWYNEQFF
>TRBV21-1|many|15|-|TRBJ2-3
TGTGCCAGCAGCACGGTAGCGGGAACTTCAGATACGCAGTATTTT
CASSTVAGTSDTQYF
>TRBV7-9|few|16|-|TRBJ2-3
TGTGCCAGCAGCTCAAGGGACGGGGGAGACACAGATACGCAGTATTTT
CASSSRDGGDTDTQYF
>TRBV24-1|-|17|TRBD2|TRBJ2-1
TGTGCCACCAGTGATTTGGAGGGGACTAGCGGGTACAATGAGCAGTTCTTC
CATSDLEGTSGYNEQFF
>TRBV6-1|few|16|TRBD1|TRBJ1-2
TGTGCCAGCAGTGAGATCGGACAGGGGGCCGTTTTTGGCTACACCTTC
CASSEIGQGAVFGYTF
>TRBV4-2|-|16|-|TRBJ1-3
TGTGCCAGCAGCCAAGGACCCAGGGGCGGTTACGATACCATATATTTT
CASSQGPRGGYDTIYF
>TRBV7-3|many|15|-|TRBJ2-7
TGTGCCAGCAGCCCTAACCGACAGGTCGTCCACGAGCAGTACTTC
CASSPNRQVVHEQYF
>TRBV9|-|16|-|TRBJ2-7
TGTGCCAGCAGCGTATCGGGGGCCTTTAACTCCTACGAGCAGTACTTC
CASSVSGAFNSYEQYF